Each of the 6 T cell receptor beta chains below was sequenced from the same sample in a study of cytomegalovirus exposure and HLA in healthy donors. Use of 60 Vbeta and 13 Jbeta primers characterized the PCR. Using immunoSEQ multiplex PCR, the repertoire was profiled, and TCRdb retains in-frame clones only, with some absent. This table holds 200,000 or so clones, about 88% found once. The sequencing sample was made of PBMCs. These receptor sequences come from a girl under two years old in good health and CMV-seronegative.

Here the CDR3 DNA reads TGCGCCAGCAGCCAAAAGATATCAGGTAGTGAGCAGTTCTTC. Protein product: CASSQKISGSEQFF. The chain recombines TRBV4-1 with TRBJ2-1, with no clear D. The CDR3 runs to 14 residues. V dropped 2 bases and J dropped 9 bases, with 14 bases sitting between them. Germline CDR1 and CDR2: MGHRA and YSYEKL.

This chain connects TRBV6-1 to TRBJ2-3; 10 bases match TRBD2. With 6 bases clipped from V and 6 bases from J, the junction kept 9 bases outside the gene matches. The germline V gene has CDR1 MNHNS and CDR2 SASEGT. The CDR3 covers 15 residues. The CDR3 sequence: CASSEPGLAPDTQYF. For the CDR3, the DNA is TGTGCCAGCAGCGAACCGGGACTAGCGCCGGATACGCAGTATTTT.

The chain uses TRBV7-9 and TRBJ2-5, with D unresolved. The J call is in doubt because the DNA end fits TRBJ2-7 better. From germline, CDR1 is SEHNR and CDR2 FQNEAQ (reference sequence). The CDR3 sequence is 11 residues long. CDR3 region: CASSQDYEQYF. CDR3 DNA sequence: TGTGCCAGCAGCCAGGACTACGAGCAGTACTTC.

The gene calls are TRBV4-3 and TRBJ1-2; D is perhaps TRBD1 (5 bases). The CDR3 contains 15 residues. Per the germline V gene, CDR1 is LGHNA and CDR2 is YSLEER. The V gene lost 3 bases and the J gene lost 0 bases, with 11 bases spanning the gap. The CDR3 loop reads CASSQTEIPNYGYTF. Here the CDR3 DNA reads TGCGCCAGCAGCCAGACAGAAATCCCTAACTATGGCTACACCTTC.

The chain employs TRBV9 and TRBJ1-3; D uncertain. From germline, CDR1 is SGDLS and CDR2 YYNGEE. CDR3 length equals 17 residues. Trimming removed 3 bases at V and 0 bases at J, with 16 bases between. The CDR3 reads CASSDPQATGSGNTIYF. Written as DNA, the CDR3 is TGTGCCAGCAGCGATCCGCAAGCCACGGGCTCTGGAAACACCATATATTTT.

The chain uses TRBV11-2 and TRBJ2-3; D gene ambiguous. Germline CDR1 is SGHAT and CDR2 is FQNNGV. The V end was cut by 1 base, the J end by 0 bases, with 14 bases between. The CDR3 has 17 residues. The CDR3 DNA reads as TGTGCCAGCAGCTTAGTCTCGCTCATAGCTAGCACAGATACGCAGTATTTT. Protein product: CASSLVSLIASTDTQYF.